This is a list of T cell receptor beta chains from one sample in a study of T-cell reconstitution after alpha-beta-depleted transplantation in children. TCRdb fed the PCR reads into MiXCR, producing one record per CDR3 protein. The sample shows almost 500,000 distinct CDR3 sequences, 10% of them seen only once. Specimen: PBMCs, collected before TCRalphabeta/CD19-depleted stem cell transplant. The receptors shown here come from a child aged 2-15 years with inherited bone marrow failure, due to receive a stem cell transplant. Each CDR3 is given with its conserved first and last residue. A D gene is named only where the DNA matches it firmly. Part of the rows lack a size; the others show once, few, many or a class for expanded clones.

>many|TRBJ1-6|TRBV2|NA|16
TGTGCCAGCAGTGGGACCGCCAGCTCCTATAATTCACCCCTCCACTTT
CASSGTASSYNSPLHF
>many|TRBJ1-3|TRBV20-1|NA|14
TGCAGTGCGCCGGACCCTAGCTCTGGAAACACCATATATTTT
CSAPDPSSGNTIYF
>many|TRBJ1-1|TRBV12-3/TRBV12-4|NA|15
TGTGCCAGCAGTTTAGAAGAATGGGTTTACACTGAAGCTTTCTTT
CASSLEEWVYTEAFF
>many|TRBJ1-4|TRBV20-1|TRBD1|15
TGCAGTGCTCCGGTTCAGGGACAGGTTTGGGAAAAACTGTTTTTT
CSAPVQGQVWEKLFF
>many|TRBJ1-6|TRBV4-1|NA|17
TGCGCCAGCAGCCCCTCCGGTCAGGGTTCCTATAATTCACCCCTCCACTTT
CASSPSGQGSYNSPLHF
>few|TRBJ2-1|TRBV20-1|TRBD2|16
TGCAGGGTGGGACTTTTTAGCGGGAGTAAGTACAATGAGCAGTTCTTC
CRVGLFSGSKYNEQFF
>many|TRBJ2-2|TRBV4-3|NA|12
TGCGCCAGCAGCCAAGATCAGGGGGAGCTGTTTTTT
CASSQDQGELFF
>few|TRBJ2-1|TRBV6-4|NA|14
TGTGCCAGCAGTGAATTCCTGGGGGCTAGTGAGCAGTTCTTC
CASSEFLGASEQFF
>many|TRBJ2-2|TRBV7-2|NA|16
TGTGCCAGCAGCTTTATTGAGAGTCGATGGACCGGGGAGCTGTTTTTT
CASSFIESRWTGELFF
>NA|TRBJ2-3|TRBV29-1|TRBD1|14
TGCAGCGTCGCCCCCGGGACAGGGACAGATACGCAGTATTTT
CSVAPGTGTDTQYF
>many|TRBJ2-7|TRBV9|NA|13
TGTGCCAGCAGCGCGGACAGAACCTACGAGCAGTACTTC
CASSADRTYEQYF
>many|TRBJ2-7|TRBV18|NA|14
TGTGCCAGCTCGTCGACTGGAGGGGAATACGAGCAGTACTTC
CASSSTGGEYEQYF
>many|TRBJ1-4|TRBV6-5|NA|16
TGTGCCAGCAGTTGGAGCATGGGGGGCGCGGATGAAAAACTGTTTTTT
CASSWSMGGADEKLFF
>many|TRBJ2-1|TRBV4-1|TRBD2|15
TGCGCCAGCAGCCTCATCGGTAGCGGGTACAATGAGCAGTTCTTC
CASSLIGSGYNEQFF
>many|TRBJ1-1|TRBV2|NA|12
TGTGCCAGCAGTGCCGACAGACCTGAAGCTTTCTTT
CASSADRPEAFF
>many|TRBJ2-5|TRBV20-1|NA|15
TGCAGTGCTAGAGAGGCATTGCGTCGGCAAGAGACCCAGTACTTC
CSAREALRRQETQYF
>few|TRBJ1-1|TRBV2|TRBD1|15
TGTGCCAGCAGCCGAGAGGGGGCCCTAAACACTGAAGCTTTCTTT
CASSREGALNTEAFF
>many|TRBJ2-1|TRBV4-3|NA|17
TGCGCCAGCAGCCAAGAGTCCCCCAGGGGTAGCTACAATGAGCAGTTCTTC
CASSQESPRGSYNEQFF
>many|TRBJ2-2|TRBV25-1|NA|18
TGTGCCAGCAGTGCACCGACAGGATCGGGATACCAAACCGGGGAGCTGTTTTTT
CASSAPTGSGYQTGELFF
>many|TRBJ1-3|TRBV20-1|TRBD1|14
TGCAGTGCTAGCAGGGGGCCCACTGGAAACACCATATATTTT
CSASRGPTGNTIYF
>few|TRBJ1-1|TRBV29-1|TRBD1|16
TGCAGCGTTGAAGAAGAGGGGGACAGGGGGCGCATACAAGCTTTCTTT
CSVEEEGDRGRIQAFF
>many|TRBJ2-7|TRBV28|NA|14
TGTGCCAGCAGGCCCCTCGACAGCTCCTACGAGCAGTACTTC
CASRPLDSSYEQYF
>NA|TRBJ2-5|TRBV6-2/TRBV6-3|NA|12
TGTGCCAGCCGCCGGACCATGGAGACCCAGTACTTC
CASRRTMETQYF
>many|TRBJ1-2|TRBV15|TRBD1|15
TGTGCCACCAGCAGAGTGACAGGGGGCAACTATGGCTACACCTTC
CATSRVTGGNYGYTF
>few|TRBJ2-1|TRBV5-1|TRBD1|15
TGCGCCAGCAGCTCCGGGACAGGTGGAGTTAGTGAGCAGTTCTTC
CASSSGTGGVSEQFF
>many|TRBJ2-1|TRBV6-5|NA|15
TGTGCCAGCAGTTATCTTCGGGAGTCCTACAATGAGCAGTTCTTC
CASSYLRESYNEQFF
>many|TRBJ1-4|TRBV20-1|NA|14
TGCAGTGCTAGAGATTCCCGGGACGATGAAAAACTGTTTTTT
CSARDSRDDEKLFF
>many|TRBJ2-2|TRBV7-9|NA|15
TGTGCCAGCAGCCCGAAAGGCGGGAACACCGGGGAGCTGTTTTTT
CASSPKGGNTGELFF